This paragraph covers one T cell receptor (beta chain) sequence. What it binds is unknown. CDR3 length: 14 residues. The V gene lost 4 bases and the J gene lost 1 base, with 10 bases spanning the gap. The V gene's germline CDR1 is LNHDA and CDR2 SQIVND (reference sequence). Assay used: immunoSEQ multiplex PCR; TCRdb lists only in-frame clones, some missing. The sample carries fewer than 80,000 clones, roughly 86% recorded once. The data stem from a study of OX40 agonist ivuxolimab in advanced cancers. Study-wide points: Averaging showed that CD8+ T cells had more expanded clones than CD4+ did. The investigators did not determine what antigen specificity the expanded peripheral T cells had.

This clonotype was sampled from an adult with an advanced solid tumor such as melanoma, head and neck, liver or kidney cancer. The J gene is TRBJ1-1, the V gene TRBV19; D may be TRBD1 (6 bases). The sample in question was CD4+ or CD8+ T cells sorted from blood, obtained in a trial of the OX40 agonist ivuxolimab. The CDR3: CASSTGQWNTEAFF. The CDR3 DNA sequence: TGTGCCAGTAGTACTGGACAGTGGAACACTGAAGCTTTCTTT.